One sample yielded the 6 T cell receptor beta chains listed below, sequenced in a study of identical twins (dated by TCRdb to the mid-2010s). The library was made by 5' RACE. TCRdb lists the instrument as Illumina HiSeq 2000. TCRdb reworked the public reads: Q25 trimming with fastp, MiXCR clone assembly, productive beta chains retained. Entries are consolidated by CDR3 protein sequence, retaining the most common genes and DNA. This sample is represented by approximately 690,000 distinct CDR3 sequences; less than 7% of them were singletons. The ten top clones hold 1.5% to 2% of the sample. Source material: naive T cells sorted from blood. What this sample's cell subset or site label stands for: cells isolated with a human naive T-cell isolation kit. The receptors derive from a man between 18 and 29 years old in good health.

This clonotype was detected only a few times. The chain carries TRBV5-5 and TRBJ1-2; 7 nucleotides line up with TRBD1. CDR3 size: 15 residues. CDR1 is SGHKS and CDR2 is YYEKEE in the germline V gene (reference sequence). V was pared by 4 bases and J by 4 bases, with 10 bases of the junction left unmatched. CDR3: CASSLRQGGVYGYTF. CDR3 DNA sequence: TGTGCCAGCAGCCTACGACAGGGAGGGGTCTATGGCTACACCTTC.

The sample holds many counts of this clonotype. The chain's CDR3 is CASSTRLAGPTQYF. Written as DNA, the CDR3 is TGTGCCAGCAGTACCAGACTAGCGGGACCGACCCAGTACTTC. The gene calls are TRBV12-3 or TRBV12-4 and TRBJ2-5, with 11 bases lining up with TRBD2. J was trimmed by 7 bases and V by 5 bases; bases with no gene match: 6. The CDR3 runs to 14 residues.

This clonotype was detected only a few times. The CDR3 here is CASSRTRDIQYF. CDR3 DNA sequence: TGTGCCAGTAGCCGAACTAGGGACATTCAGTACTTC. The chain carries TRBV19 and TRBJ2-4, with D perhaps TRBD2 (5 bases). The germline CDR1 and CDR2 sequences are LNHDA and SQIVND (reference sequence). V lost 6 bases and J 8 bases, leaving 11 bases between the germline ends. The CDR3 consists of 12 residues.

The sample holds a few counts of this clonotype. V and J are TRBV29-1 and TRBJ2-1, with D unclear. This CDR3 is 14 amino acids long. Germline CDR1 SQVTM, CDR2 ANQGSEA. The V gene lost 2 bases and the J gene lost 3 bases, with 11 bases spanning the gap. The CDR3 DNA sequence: TGCAGCGTTGAAAGTGAGGCCAGCTACAATGAGCAGTTCTTC. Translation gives CSVESEASYNEQFF.

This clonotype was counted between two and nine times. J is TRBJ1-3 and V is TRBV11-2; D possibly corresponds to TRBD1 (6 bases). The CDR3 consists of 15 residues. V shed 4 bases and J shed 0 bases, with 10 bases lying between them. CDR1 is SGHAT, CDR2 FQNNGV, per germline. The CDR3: CASSYQGFSGNTIYF. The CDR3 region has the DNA TGTGCCAGCAGCTATCAGGGGTTCTCTGGAAACACCATATATTTT.

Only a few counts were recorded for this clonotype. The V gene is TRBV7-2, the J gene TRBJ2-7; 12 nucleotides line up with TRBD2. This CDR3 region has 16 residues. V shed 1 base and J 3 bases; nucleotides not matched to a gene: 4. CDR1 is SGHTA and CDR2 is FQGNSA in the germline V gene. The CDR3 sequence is CASSLERTSGNYEQYF. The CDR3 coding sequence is TGTGCCAGCAGCTTAGAGAGGACTAGCGGGAACTACGAGCAGTACTTC.